This T cell receptor beta chain was found in a study of blood T cell repertoires in COVID-19. Study in general: Acute and convalescent COVID-19 specimens originated in the United States, Italy and Spain. PBMCs, B-cell-depleted T cells, or T cells were the source of the cDNA or gDNA that made up the material.

Produced via immunoSEQ multiplex PCR; TCRdb's table is partial and in-frame only. This sample has around 160,000 clones, with around nine tenths found just once. The CDR3 totals 13 residues. V gave up 2 bases and J gave up 8 bases, with 12 bases separating them. The V gene's germline CDR1 is MNHEY and CDR2 SVGEGT. This TCR was recovered from a human donor in a cohort sampled during active COVID-19. The chain links TRBV6-2 or TRBV6-3 to TRBJ1-1, with D uncertain. Source material: peripheral blood. CDR3 sequence reads: CASSYVPQVEAFF. The CDR3 DNA sequence: TGTGCCAGCAGTTACGTCCCCCAGGTAGAAGCTTTCTTT.